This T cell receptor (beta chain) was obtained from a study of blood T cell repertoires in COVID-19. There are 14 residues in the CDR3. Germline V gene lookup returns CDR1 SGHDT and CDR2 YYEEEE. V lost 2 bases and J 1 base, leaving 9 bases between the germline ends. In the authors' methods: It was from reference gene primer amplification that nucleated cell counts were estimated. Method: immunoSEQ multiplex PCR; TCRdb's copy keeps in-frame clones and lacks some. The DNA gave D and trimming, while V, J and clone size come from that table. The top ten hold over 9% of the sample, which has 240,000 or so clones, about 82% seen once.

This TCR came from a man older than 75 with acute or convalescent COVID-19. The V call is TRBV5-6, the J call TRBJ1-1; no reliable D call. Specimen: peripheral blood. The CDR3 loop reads CASSFLGPNTEAFF. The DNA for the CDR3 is TGTGCCAGCAGCTTCTTGGGCCCGAACACTGAAGCTTTCTTT.